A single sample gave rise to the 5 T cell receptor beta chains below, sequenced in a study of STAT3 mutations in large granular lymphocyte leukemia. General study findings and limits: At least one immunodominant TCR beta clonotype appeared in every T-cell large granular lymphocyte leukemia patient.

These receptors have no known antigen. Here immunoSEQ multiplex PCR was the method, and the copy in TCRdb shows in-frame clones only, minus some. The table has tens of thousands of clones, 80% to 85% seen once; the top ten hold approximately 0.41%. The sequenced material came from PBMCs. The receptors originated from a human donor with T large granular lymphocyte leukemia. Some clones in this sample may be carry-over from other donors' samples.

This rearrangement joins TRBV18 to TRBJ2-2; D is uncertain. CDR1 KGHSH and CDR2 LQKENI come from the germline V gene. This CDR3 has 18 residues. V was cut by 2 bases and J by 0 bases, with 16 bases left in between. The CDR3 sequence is CASSPFSGVLANTGELFF. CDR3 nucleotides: TGTGCCAGCTCACCATTTTCAGGAGTTCTCGCGAACACCGGGGAGCTGTTTTTT.

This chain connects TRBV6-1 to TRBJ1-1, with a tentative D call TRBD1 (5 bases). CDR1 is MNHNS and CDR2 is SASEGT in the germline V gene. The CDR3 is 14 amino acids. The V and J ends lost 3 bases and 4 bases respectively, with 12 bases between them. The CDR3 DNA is TGTGCCAGCAGTGACGCAGGGTCCAGCACTGAAGCTTTCTTT. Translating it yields CASSDAGSSTEAFF.

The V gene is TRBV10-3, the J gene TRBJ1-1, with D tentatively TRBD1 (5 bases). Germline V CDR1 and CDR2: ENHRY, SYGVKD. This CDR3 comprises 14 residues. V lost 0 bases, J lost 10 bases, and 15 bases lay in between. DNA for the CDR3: TGTGCCATCAGTGAGTCCTCCAGGGTCAGTGCAGCTTTCTTT. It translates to CAISESSRVSAAFF.

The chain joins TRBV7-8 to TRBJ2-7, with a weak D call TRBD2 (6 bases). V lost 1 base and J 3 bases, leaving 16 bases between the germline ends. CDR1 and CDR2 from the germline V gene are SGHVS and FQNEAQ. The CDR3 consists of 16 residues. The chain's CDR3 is CASSLVSSAAIYEQYF. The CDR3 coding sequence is TGTGCCAGCAGCTTAGTATCTAGCGCGGCAATCTACGAGCAGTACTTC.

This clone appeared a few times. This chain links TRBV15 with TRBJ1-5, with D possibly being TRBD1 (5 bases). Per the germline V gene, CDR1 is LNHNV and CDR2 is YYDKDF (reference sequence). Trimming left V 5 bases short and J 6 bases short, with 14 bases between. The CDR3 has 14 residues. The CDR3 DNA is TGTGCCACCAGCCGGGGGTCCCCAGGTCAGCCCCAGCATTTT. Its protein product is CATSRGSPGQPQHF.